The 20 T cell receptor beta chains given below trace back to one sample, sequenced in a study of shared clonotypes between healthy human individuals. Some clones are missing from TCRdb's copy, which holds only in-frame ones; the method was immunoSEQ multiplex PCR. The table includes 550,000 to 800,000 clones, about nine tenths detected once. The sequenced material came from memory CD8+ T cells from PBMCs. Indicated subset: CD45RO+ cells pooled with CCR7-negative TemRA cells. Every receptor here comes from a man aged 18-30 years in good health. Some clones in this sample may be carry-over from other donors' samples.

The chain recombines TRBV7-9 with TRBJ2-7, with D unclear. Trimming shortened V by 5 bases and J by 4 bases, and 9 bases separated the two germline ends. CDR3 length equals 12 residues. Germline V CDR1 and CDR2: SEHNR, FQNEAQ (reference sequence). CDR3 in amino acids: CASSPEPYEQYF. CDR3 nucleotides: TGTGCCAGCAGCCCAGAGCCGTACGAGCAGTACTTC. Together with reference TRBV7-9 and TRBJ2-7, the CDR3 gives the full variable domain: DTGVSQNPRHKITKRGQNVTFRCDPISEHNRLYWYRQTLGQGPEFLTYFQNEAQLEKSRLLSDRFSAERPKGSFSTLEIQRTEQGDSAMYLCASSPEPYEQYFGPGTRLTVT.

This clone was observed a few times. The chain's CDR3 is CASSDVAGTEAFF. The CDR3 nucleotides read TGCGCCAGCAGTGATGTAGCGGGCACTGAAGCTTTCTTT. The chain joins TRBV10-1 to TRBJ1-1, with D unclear. The V end lost 3 bases, the J end lost 4 bases, and 9 bases lay between the germline ends. Germline V gene data show CDR1 as WNHNN and CDR2 as SYGVQD (reference sequence). The length of the CDR3 is 13 residues.

V usage is TRBV7-9 and J usage is TRBJ2-2; 8 nucleotides line up with TRBD1. Germline V CDR1 and CDR2: SEHNR, FQNEAQ (reference sequence). V trimming: 5 bases; J trimming: 1 base; junction bases outside the gene matches: 3. This CDR3 has 15 residues. CDR3 in amino acids: CASSHRGVNTGELFF. CDR3 nucleotides: TGTGCCAGCAGCCACAGGGGGGTGAACACCGGGGAGCTGTTTTTT.

The V gene is TRBV11-2, the J gene TRBJ2-5; 8 bases agree with TRBD1. Germline V gives CDR1 SGHAT, CDR2 FQNNGV. The trim removed 6 bases at V and 5 bases at J, leaving 8 bases unmatched. CDR3 length equals 14 residues. CDR3 coding DNA: TGTGCCAGCAGTTGGACAGGGCCGAGGGAGACCCAGTACTTC. It yields the protein CASSWTGPRETQYF.

The J gene is TRBJ2-1, the V gene TRBV13; 9 positions match TRBD2. Germline CDR1 reads PRHDT; CDR2 reads FYEKMQ (reference sequence). The CDR3 totals 16 residues. The junction had 8 bases not matched to a gene; V was cut back by 4 bases and J by 4 bases. The CDR3 DNA sequence: TGTGCCAGCAGCTGGCGGGCGCGGGAGGGGTACAATGAGCAGTTCTTC. Encoded protein: CASSWRAREGYNEQFF.

The rearrangement links TRBV27 to TRBJ2-7; a weak D match, TRBD1 (6 bases). This CDR3 is built from 15 residues. The germline gives CDR1 MNHEY, CDR2 SMNVEV (reference sequence). Trimming cost V 5 bases and J 0 bases, with 14 bases left between them. For the CDR3, the DNA is TGTGCCAGCAGTCCAAGCCGGGACACCTCCTACGAGCAGTACTTC. Translated: CASSPSRDTSYEQYF.

The chain carries TRBV27 and TRBJ2-5; D unclear. The CDR3 loop spans 13 amino acids. The germline V and J ends were trimmed by 6 bases and 2 bases, with 10 bases remaining between them. Germline CDR1 and CDR2: MNHEY and SMNVEV (reference sequence). The CDR3 is CASRPHPQETQYF. CDR3 DNA: TGTGCCAGCAGACCACACCCTCAAGAGACCCAGTACTTC.

V and J are TRBV7-9 and TRBJ2-1; tentatively, D is TRBD2 (6 bases). The germline V and J ends were trimmed by 2 bases and 15 bases, with 11 bases remaining between them. The CDR3 is 11 residues long. The germline V gene has CDR1 SEHNR and CDR2 FQNEAQ (reference sequence). This CDR3 is CASSLNRGWFF. For the CDR3, the DNA is TGTGCCAGCAGCTTAAATCGGGGGTGGTTCTTC.

The chain couples TRBV18 to TRBJ1-5; no clear D gene. The germline V and J ends were trimmed by 8 bases and 7 bases, with 24 bases remaining between them. Germline loops: CDR1 KGHSH, CDR2 LQKENI. This CDR3 is built from 16 residues. CDR3 sequence: CASRWRGPPKEQPQHF. The CDR3 DNA sequence: TGTGCCAGCCGGTGGCGAGGGCCTCCAAAAGAGCAGCCCCAGCATTTT.

The chain recombines TRBV27 with TRBJ2-2, with 7 nucleotides matching TRBD1. Germline CDR1 is MNHEY and CDR2 is SMNVEV (reference sequence). This CDR3 is 15 amino acids long. V gave up 6 bases and J gave up 4 bases; unmatched junction bases: 8. CDR3 bases: TGTGCCAGCAGGAATGGACAGGCGATCACCGGGGAGCTGTTTTTT. This translates into CASRNGQAITGELFF.

This chain uses TRBV9 with TRBJ1-1, with D uncertain. Germline loops: CDR1 SGDLS, CDR2 YYNGEE. V was shortened by 0 bases and J by 1 base, with 7 bases between the two germline ends. The CDR3 totals 14 residues. CDR3: CASSVAHRNTEAFF. CDR3 DNA: TGTGCCAGCAGCGTAGCTCACAGGAACACTGAAGCTTTCTTT. Variable domain in full (rest from reference TRBV9 and TRBJ1-1): DSGVTQTPKHLITATGQRVTLRCSPRSGDLSVYWYQQSLDQGLQFLIQYYNGEERAKGNILERFSAQQFPDLHSELNLSSLELGDSALYFCASSVAHRNTEAFFGQGTRLTVV.

V and J are TRBV19 and TRBJ2-1, with D unresolved. V was trimmed by 6 bases and J by 0 bases, leaving 15 bases between them. The CDR3 extends over 16 amino acids. CDR1 and CDR2 (germline): LNHDA, SQIVND (reference sequence). The CDR3 coding sequence is TGTGCCAGTAGACCCGTAGTGATAAGCTCCTACAATGAGCAGTTCTTC. It is translated as CASRPVVISSYNEQFF.

This chain connects TRBV19 to TRBJ2-5; 11 bases fit TRBD2. Germline CDR1 reads LNHDA; CDR2 reads SQIVND (reference sequence). The CDR3 is made up of 16 amino acids. The junction had 6 bases not matched to a gene; V was cut back by 4 bases and J by 2 bases. CDR3: CASSSRGTSGQETQYF. The DNA of the CDR3 is TGTGCCAGTAGTAGCCGCGGGACTAGCGGACAAGAGACCCAGTACTTC.

This clone was observed a few times. V usage is TRBV15 and J usage is TRBJ2-7; D unclear. This CDR3 spans 13 amino acids. In germline, CDR1 is LNHNV, CDR2 YYDKDF (reference sequence). Trimming cost V 1 base and J 2 bases, with 6 bases left between them. In DNA form, the CDR3 reads TGTGCCACCAGCAGAGCGGCAGCCTACGAGCAGTACTTC. Protein product: CATSRAAAYEQYF. Together with reference TRBV15 and TRBJ2-7, the CDR3 gives the full variable domain: DAMVIQNPRYQVTQFGKPVTLSCSQTLNHNVMYWYQQKSSQAPKLLFHYYDKDFNNEADTPDNFQSRRPNTSFCFLDIRSPGLGDTAMYLCATSRAAAYEQYFGPGTRLTVT.

This clone was recorded only once. The V call is TRBV11-2, the J call TRBJ1-2; tentatively, D is TRBD1 (6 bases). Germline values: CDR1 SGHAT, CDR2 FQNNGV. V dropped 5 bases and J dropped 3 bases, with 19 bases sitting between them. The CDR3 has 16 residues. CDR3 residues: CASSPQMGGLHYGYTF. For the CDR3, the DNA is TGTGCCAGCAGCCCCCAAATGGGGGGGCTCCACTATGGCTACACCTTC.

The chain has TRBV27 and TRBJ2-7; weak D call: TRBD2 (5 bases). The CDR3 has 14 residues. V lost 6 bases, J lost 2 bases, and 14 bases lay in between. Germline V gene sequence: CDR1 MNHEY, CDR2 SMNVEV (reference sequence). The CDR3 sequence: CASSSAEGPYEQYF. CDR3 bases: TGTGCCAGCAGCTCAGCGGAAGGCCCCTACGAGCAGTACTTC.

The chain recombines TRBV30 with TRBJ1-6; D might be TRBD1 (5 bases). The CDR3 is 13 amino acids. The germline gives CDR1 GTSNPN, CDR2 SVGIG (reference sequence). The germline V and J ends were trimmed by 7 bases and 10 bases, with 17 bases remaining between them. CDR3 in DNA: TGTGCCTTACAGGCAAATGGAGGCTCACCCCTCCACTTT. Its protein is CALQANGGSPLHF.

V gene TRBV6-1 combines with J gene TRBJ2-1; D not resolved. V was shortened by 1 base and J by 5 bases, with 9 bases between the two germline ends. CDR1 MNHNS and CDR2 SASEGT come from the germline V gene. This CDR3 is built from 14 residues. CDR3 nucleotide sequence: TGTGCCAGCAGTGAAGGCTGGGGAAACAATGAGCAGTTCTTC. Protein product: CASSEGWGNNEQFF.

The chain combines TRBV30 with TRBJ2-3; D not certain. There are 16 residues in the CDR3. Trimming removed 0 bases at V and 0 bases at J, with 13 bases between. Germline loops: CDR1 GTSNPN, CDR2 SVGIG (reference sequence). The CDR3 sequence: CAWSVRRVSSTDTQYF. The CDR3 DNA follows: TGTGCCTGGAGTGTACGGAGAGTCTCTAGCACAGATACGCAGTATTTT.

The V call is TRBV19, the J call TRBJ1-2, with TRBD1 matching 7 bases. The germline gives CDR1 LNHDA, CDR2 SQIVND (reference sequence). V shed 5 bases, J shed 1 base, and the junction held 7 bases outside the gene matches. The CDR3 runs 15 residues. CDR3: CASSFRTGRNYGYTF. The DNA of the CDR3 is TGTGCCAGTAGTTTTAGGACAGGCCGTAACTATGGCTACACCTTC. The whole variable domain, remainder taken from reference TRBV19 and TRBJ1-2, is DGGITQSPKYLFRKEGQNVTLSCEQNLNHDAMYWYRQDPGQGLRLIYYSQIVNDFQKGDIAEGYSVSREKKESFPLTVTSAQKNPTAFYLCASSFRTGRNYGYTFGSGTRLTVV.